The clone carrying this T cell receptor (beta chain) was detected a few times. Produced via immunoSEQ multiplex PCR; TCRdb's table is partial and in-frame only. The sample gives 150,000 to 250,000 clones, around four fifths of which show up once; around 11% is in the top ten. V lost 3 bases to trimming and J lost 14 bases, with 19 bases between them. The CDR3 runs to 14 residues. Germline V gene data show CDR1 as MDHEN and CDR2 as SYDVKM. The data stem from a study of blood T cell repertoires in COVID-19. The specimen was PBMCs or T cells enriched from blood (not recorded which). The TCR originated in a man aged 40-49 years who had recovered from COVID-19. This chain connects TRBV28 to TRBJ1-4; no reliable D call. The CDR3 sequence is CASSFLMGSFKLFF. CDR3 DNA: TGTGCCAGCAGTTTTCTAATGGGGAGTTTCAAGCTGTTTTTT.